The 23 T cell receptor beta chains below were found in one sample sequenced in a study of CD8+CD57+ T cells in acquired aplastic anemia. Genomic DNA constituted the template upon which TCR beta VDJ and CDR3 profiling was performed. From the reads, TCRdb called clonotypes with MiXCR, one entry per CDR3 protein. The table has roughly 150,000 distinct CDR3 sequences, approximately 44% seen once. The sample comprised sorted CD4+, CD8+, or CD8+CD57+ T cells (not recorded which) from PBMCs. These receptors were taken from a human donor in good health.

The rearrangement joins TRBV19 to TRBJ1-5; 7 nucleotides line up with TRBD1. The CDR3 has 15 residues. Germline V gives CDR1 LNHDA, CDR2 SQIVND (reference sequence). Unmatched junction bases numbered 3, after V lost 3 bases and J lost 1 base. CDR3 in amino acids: CASSIVRGSNQPQHF. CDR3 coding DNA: TGTGCCAGTAGTATTGTCAGGGGGAGCAATCAGCCCCAGCATTTT.

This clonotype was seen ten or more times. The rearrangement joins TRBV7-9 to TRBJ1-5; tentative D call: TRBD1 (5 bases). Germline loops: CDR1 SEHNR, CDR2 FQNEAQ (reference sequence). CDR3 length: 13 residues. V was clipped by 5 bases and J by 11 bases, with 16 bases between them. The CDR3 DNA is TGTGCCAGCAGCCCAAAGGGGCAAGAGGCCCAGCATTTT. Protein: CASSPKGQEAQHF.

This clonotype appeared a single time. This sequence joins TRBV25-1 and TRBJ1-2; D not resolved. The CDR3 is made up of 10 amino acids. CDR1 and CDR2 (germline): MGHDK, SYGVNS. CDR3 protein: CAGRDYGYTF. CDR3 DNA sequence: TGTGCAGGGAGGGACTATGGCTACACCTTC.

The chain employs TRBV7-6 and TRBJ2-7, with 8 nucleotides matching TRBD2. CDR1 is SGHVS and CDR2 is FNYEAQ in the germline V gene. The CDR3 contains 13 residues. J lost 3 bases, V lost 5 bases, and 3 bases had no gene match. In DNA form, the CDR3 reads TGTGCCAGCAGCACACTAGCGGACTACGAGCAGTACTTC. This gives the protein CASSTLADYEQYF.

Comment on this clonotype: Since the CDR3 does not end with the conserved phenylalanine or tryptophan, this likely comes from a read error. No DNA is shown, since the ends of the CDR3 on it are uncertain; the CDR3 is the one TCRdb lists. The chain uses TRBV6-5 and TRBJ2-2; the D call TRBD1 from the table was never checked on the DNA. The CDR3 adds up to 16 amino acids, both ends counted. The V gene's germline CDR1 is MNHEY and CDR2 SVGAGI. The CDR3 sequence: CAISYTDGTTTGELFL.

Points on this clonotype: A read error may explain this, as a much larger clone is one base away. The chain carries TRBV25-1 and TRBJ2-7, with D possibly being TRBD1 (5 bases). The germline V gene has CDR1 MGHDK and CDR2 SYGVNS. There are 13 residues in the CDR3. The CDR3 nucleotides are TGTGCCAGCTCACCACTTCAGGGCTACGGGCAGTACTTC. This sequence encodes CASSPLQGYGQYF.

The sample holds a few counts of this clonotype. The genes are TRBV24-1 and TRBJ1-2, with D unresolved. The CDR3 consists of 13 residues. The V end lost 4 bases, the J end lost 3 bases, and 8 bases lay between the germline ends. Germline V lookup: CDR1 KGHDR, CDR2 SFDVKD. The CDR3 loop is CATSDRADYGYTF. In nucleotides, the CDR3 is TGTGCCACCAGTGACCGGGCGGACTATGGCTACACCTTC.

The DNA for the CDR3 is TGTGCCAGCAGCCGCGAAAGTGACAAAAATTCACCCCTCCACTTT. Protein sequence: CASSRESDKNSPLHF. The gene calls are TRBV11-2 and TRBJ1-6; D gene ambiguous. From germline, CDR1 is SGHAT and CDR2 FQNNGV. V lost 5 bases, J lost 7 bases, and 15 bases lay in between. The CDR3 runs to 15 residues.

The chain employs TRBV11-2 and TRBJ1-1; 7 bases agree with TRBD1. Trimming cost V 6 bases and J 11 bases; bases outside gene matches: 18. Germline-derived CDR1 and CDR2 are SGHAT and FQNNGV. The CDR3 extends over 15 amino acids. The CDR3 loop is CASSDLRGERVDAFF. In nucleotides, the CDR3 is TGTGCCAGCAGTGACCTCAGGGGGGAAAGGGTGGACGCTTTCTTT.

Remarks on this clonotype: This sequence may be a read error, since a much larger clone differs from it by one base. CDR3 sequence: CATSLAASSTDTQCF. DNA of the CDR3: TGTGCCACCAGTTTAGCGGCCTCTAGCACAGATACGCAGTGTTTT. This rearrangement joins TRBV24-1 to TRBJ2-3, with D possibly matching TRBD2 (6 bases). The CDR3 is 15 amino acids. Looked up from germline, CDR1 is KGHDR and CDR2 is SFDVKD.

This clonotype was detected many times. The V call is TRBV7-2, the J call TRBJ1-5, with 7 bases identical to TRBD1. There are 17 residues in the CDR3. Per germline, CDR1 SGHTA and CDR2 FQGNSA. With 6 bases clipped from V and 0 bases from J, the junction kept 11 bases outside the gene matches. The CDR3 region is CASRRTGARYSNQPQHF. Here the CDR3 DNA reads TGTGCCAGCAGACGTACAGGGGCGAGATATAGCAATCAGCCCCAGCATTTT.

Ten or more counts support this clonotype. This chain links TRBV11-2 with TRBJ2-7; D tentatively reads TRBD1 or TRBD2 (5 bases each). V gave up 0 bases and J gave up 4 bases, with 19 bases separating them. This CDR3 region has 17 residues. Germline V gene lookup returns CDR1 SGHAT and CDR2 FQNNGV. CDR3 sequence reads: CASSLELGMGVPYEQYF. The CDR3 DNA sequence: TGTGCCAGCAGCTTAGAGCTAGGTATGGGGGTTCCTTACGAGCAGTACTTC.

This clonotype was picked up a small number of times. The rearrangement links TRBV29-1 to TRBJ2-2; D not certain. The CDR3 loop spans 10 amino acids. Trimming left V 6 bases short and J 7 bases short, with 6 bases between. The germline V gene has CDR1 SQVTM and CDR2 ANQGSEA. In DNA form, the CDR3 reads TGCAGCGTACGTATCGGGGAGCTGTTTTTT. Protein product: CSVRIGELFF.

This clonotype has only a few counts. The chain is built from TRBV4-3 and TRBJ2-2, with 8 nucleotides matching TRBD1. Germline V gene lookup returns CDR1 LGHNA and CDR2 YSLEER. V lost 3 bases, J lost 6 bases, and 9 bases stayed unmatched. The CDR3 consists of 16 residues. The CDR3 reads CASSQETGAVAGELFF. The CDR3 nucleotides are TGCGCCAGCAGCCAGGAGACAGGGGCTGTAGCCGGGGAGCTGTTTTTT.

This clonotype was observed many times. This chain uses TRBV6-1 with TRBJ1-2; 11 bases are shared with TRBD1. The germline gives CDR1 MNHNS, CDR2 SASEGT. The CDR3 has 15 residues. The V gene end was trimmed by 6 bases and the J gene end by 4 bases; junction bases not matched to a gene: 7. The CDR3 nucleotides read TGTGCCAGCAGAACCCCGGGACAGGGGGTCTATGGCTACACCTTC. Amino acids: CASRTPGQGVYGYTF.

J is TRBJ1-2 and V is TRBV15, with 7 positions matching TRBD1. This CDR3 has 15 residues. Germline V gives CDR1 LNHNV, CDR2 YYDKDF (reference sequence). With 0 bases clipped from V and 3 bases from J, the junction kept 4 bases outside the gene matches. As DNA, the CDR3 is TGTGCCACCAGCAGAGATCGAGGGGGCTACTATGGCTACACCTTC. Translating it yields CATSRDRGGYYGYTF. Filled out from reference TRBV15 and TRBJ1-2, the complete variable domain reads DAMVIQNPRYQVTQFGKPVTLSCSQTLNHNVMYWYQQKSSQAPKLLFHYYDKDFNNEADTPDNFQSRRPNTSFCFLDIRSPGLGDTAMYLCATSRDRGGYYGYTFGSGTRLTVV.

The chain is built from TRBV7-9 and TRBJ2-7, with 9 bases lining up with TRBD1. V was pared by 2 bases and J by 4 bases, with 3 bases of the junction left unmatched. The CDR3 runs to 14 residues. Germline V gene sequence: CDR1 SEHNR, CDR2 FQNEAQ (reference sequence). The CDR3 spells CASSLTGGRYEQYF. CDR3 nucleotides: TGTGCCAGCAGCTTAACAGGGGGCCGGTACGAGCAGTACTTC.

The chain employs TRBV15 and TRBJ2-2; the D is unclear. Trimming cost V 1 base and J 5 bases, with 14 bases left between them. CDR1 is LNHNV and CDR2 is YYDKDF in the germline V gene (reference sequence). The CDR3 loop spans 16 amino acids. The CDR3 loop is CATSRVALEKTGELFF. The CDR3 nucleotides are TGTGCCACCAGCAGAGTTGCGCTAGAAAAAACCGGGGAGCTGTTTTTT.

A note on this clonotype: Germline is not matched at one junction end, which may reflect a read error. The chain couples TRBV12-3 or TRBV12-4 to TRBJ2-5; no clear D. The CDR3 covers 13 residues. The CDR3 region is CASSFRPQGTQYF. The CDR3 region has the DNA TGTGCCAGCAGTTTTAGGCCGCAAGGGACCCAGTACTTC.

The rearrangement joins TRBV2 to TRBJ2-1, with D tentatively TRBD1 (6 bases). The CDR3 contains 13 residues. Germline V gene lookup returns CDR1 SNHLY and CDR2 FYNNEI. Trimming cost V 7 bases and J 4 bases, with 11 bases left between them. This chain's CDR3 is CASKGTNYNEQFF. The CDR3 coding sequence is TGTGCCAGCAAAGGGACAAATTACAATGAGCAGTTCTTC.

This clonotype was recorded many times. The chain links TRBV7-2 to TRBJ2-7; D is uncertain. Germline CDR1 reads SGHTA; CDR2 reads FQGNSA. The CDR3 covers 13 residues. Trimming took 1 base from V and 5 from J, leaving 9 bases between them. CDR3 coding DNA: TGTGCCAGCAGCTTAGACGGAGTCCACGAGCAGTACTTC. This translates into CASSLDGVHEQYF.

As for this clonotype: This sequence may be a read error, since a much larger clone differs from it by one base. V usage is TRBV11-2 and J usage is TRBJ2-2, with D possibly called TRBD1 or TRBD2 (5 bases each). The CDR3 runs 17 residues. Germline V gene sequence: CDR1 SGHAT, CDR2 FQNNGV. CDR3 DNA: TGTGCCAGCAGCTTAGTCCAAGCAGGGCTTCCTTCCGGGGAGCTGGTTTTT. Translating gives CASSLVQAGLPSGELVF.

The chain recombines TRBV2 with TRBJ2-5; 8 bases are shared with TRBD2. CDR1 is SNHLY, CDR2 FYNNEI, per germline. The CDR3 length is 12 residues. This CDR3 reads CAITSGQETQYF. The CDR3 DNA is TGTGCTATTACTAGCGGTCAAGAGACCCAGTACTTC. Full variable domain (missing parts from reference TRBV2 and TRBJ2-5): EPEVTQTPSHQVTQMGQEVILRCVPISNHLYFYWYRQILGQKVEFLVSFYNNEISEKSEIFDDQFSVERPDGSNFTLKIRSTKLEDSAMYFCAITSGQETQYFGPGTRLLVL.